A single sample is the source of the 22 T cell receptor beta chains below, sequenced in a study of identical twins. TCRdb fed the 5' RACE reads into MiXCR, producing one record per CDR3 protein. The sample carries some 250,000 distinct CDR3 sequences, roughly 13% recorded once. These records were also assigned to another study, of yellow fever vaccine responses in identical twins.

Input material: memory (CD45RO+) T cells sorted from blood. The origin of the receptors is a woman under 30 in good health.

The chain couples TRBV12-3 or TRBV12-4 to TRBJ1-5; no firm D call. The CDR3 contains 13 residues. Deletions cut 3 bases from V and 2 bases from J, with 5 bases between. The CDR3 DNA is TGTGCCAGCAGTTTTTGGGGCAATCAGCCCCAGCATTTT. It translates to CASSFWGNQPQHF.

This clonotype has at least ten counts. The V gene is TRBV3-1, the J gene TRBJ2-5; D perhaps matches TRBD1 (5 bases). With 1 base removed from V and 4 bases from J, the gap between germline ends came to 7 bases. The germline V gene has CDR1 LGHDT and CDR2 YNNKEL (reference sequence). The CDR3 loop spans 13 amino acids. CDR3 protein: CASSQGGGETQYF. Written as DNA, the CDR3 is TGTGCCAGCAGCCAAGGGGGCGGAGAGACCCAGTACTTC.

This clonotype was picked up a small number of times. This chain uses TRBV5-1 with TRBJ1-1; D is uncertain. CDR3 size: 13 residues. Germline loops: CDR1 SGHRS, CDR2 YFSETQ. V lost 5 bases and J lost 3, with 11 bases in between. The CDR3 DNA sequence: TGCGCCAGCAGTTCCCTTTGGGACACTGAAGCTTTCTTT. Its translation: CASSSLWDTEAFF. Complete variable domain (other parts from reference TRBV5-1 and TRBJ1-1): KAGVTQTPRYLIKTRGQQVTLSCSPISGHRSVSWYQQTPGQGLQFLFEYFSETQRNKGNFPGRFSGRQFSNSRSEMNVSTLELGDSALYLCASSSLWDTEAFFGQGTRLTVV.

This clonotype was counted ten times or more. The chain joins TRBV10-3 to TRBJ1-4; D is undetermined. V gave up 10 bases and J gave up 2 bases, with 14 bases separating them. Germline-derived CDR1 and CDR2 are ENHRY and SYGVKD. The CDR3 has 14 residues. The CDR3: CATSRPGTNEKLFF. The CDR3, as DNA: TGTGCCACCTCGCGTCCCGGGACTAATGAAAAACTGTTTTTT.

This clonotype was detected a few times. The CDR3 bases are TGCAGTGCTAGAGATCTATCGGACTCCGGTATCTACGAGCAGTACTTC. This gives the protein CSARDLSDSGIYEQYF. The rearrangement links TRBV20-1 to TRBJ2-7; D is perhaps TRBD2 (5 bases). The CDR3 is 16 residues long. Germline loops: CDR1 DFQATT, CDR2 SNEGSKA (reference sequence). Deletions cut 0 bases from V and 3 bases from J, with 18 bases between.

The gene calls are TRBV11-2 and TRBJ2-3; D uncertain. Trimming removed 5 bases from V and 0 bases from J, with 9 bases in between. CDR3 length: 14 residues. Germline CDR1 reads SGHAT; CDR2 reads FQNNGV. CDR3 loop: CASSPPASTDTQYF. CDR3 in DNA: TGTGCCAGCAGCCCTCCCGCTAGCACAGATACGCAGTATTTT. Variable domain in full (rest from reference TRBV11-2 and TRBJ2-3): EAGVAQSPRYKIIEKRQSVAFWCNPISGHATLYWYQQILGQGPKLLIQFQNNGVVDDSQLPKDRFSAERLKGVDSTLKIQPAKLEDSAVYLCASSPPASTDTQYFGPGTRLTVL.

This clonotype was counted at least ten times. Mismatch with germline at one junction end may stem from a read error. This sequence joins TRBV14 and TRBJ2-7; D gene unclear. The germline gives CDR1 SGHDN, CDR2 FVKESK. CDR3 length equals 13 residues. The CDR3 spells CASSQDRWLSLLF. The CDR3 bases are TGTGCCAGCAGCCAAGATCGTTGGCTCTCCTTACTCTTC.

V and J are TRBV5-6 and TRBJ2-3; D possibly corresponds to TRBD2 (5 bases). Trimming stripped 0 bases from V and 6 bases from J, with 14 bases between. The CDR3 has 15 amino acids. Germline V CDR1 and CDR2: SGHDT, YYEEEE. CDR3 sequence: CASSLAGVGADTQYF. CDR3 sequence (DNA): TGTGCCAGCAGCTTGGCCGGGGTGGGAGCGGATACGCAGTATTTT. Using reference TRBV5-6 and TRBJ2-3 for the parts outside the CDR3, the full variable domain is DAGVTQSPTHLIKTRGQQVTLRCSPKSGHDTVSWYQQALGQGPQFIFQYYEEEERQRGNFPDRFSGHQFPNYSSELNVNALLLGDSALYLCASSLAGVGADTQYFGPGTRLTVL.

This clonotype was seen repeatedly, ten times or more. This rearrangement joins TRBV29-1 to TRBJ1-5; 10 bases match TRBD1. This CDR3 has 14 amino acids. With 5 bases clipped from V and 2 bases from J, the junction kept 3 bases outside the gene matches. The V gene's germline CDR1 is SQVTM and CDR2 ANQGSEA. The CDR3 DNA reads TGCAGCGTTCGACAGGGGGCCGGCAATCAGCCCCAGCATTTT. This sequence encodes CSVRQGAGNQPQHF.

This clonotype turned up a few times. CDR3 nucleotide sequence: TGTGCCAGCAGCTTAACGGGACAGGGCAAGCAGTACTTC. Its translation: CASSLTGQGKQYF. V is TRBV7-2 and J is TRBJ2-7; 9 bases match TRBD1. Germline CDR1 is SGHTA and CDR2 is FQGNSA. The CDR3 consists of 13 residues. The junction had 4 bases not matched to a gene; V was cut back by 2 bases and J by 8 bases.

Only a few counts were recorded for this clonotype. The V call is TRBV3-1, the J call TRBJ2-3; tentatively, D is TRBD2 (6 bases). The CDR3 extends over 15 amino acids. The germline CDR1 and CDR2 sequences are LGHDT and YNNKEL (reference sequence). V was trimmed by 1 base and J by 3 bases, leaving 11 bases between them. CDR3 region: CASSQGNGRTDTQYF. CDR3 coding DNA: TGTGCCAGCAGCCAAGGTAATGGGAGGACAGATACGCAGTATTTT.

This clonotype occurred a few times. The V gene is TRBV7-9, the J gene TRBJ2-7, with 12 bases identical to TRBD2. The CDR3 consists of 15 residues. Germline-derived CDR1 and CDR2 are SEHNR and FQNEAQ (reference sequence). The junction had 3 bases not matched to a gene; V was cut back by 4 bases and J by 2 bases. CDR3 sequence reads: CASSSSGRGPYEQYF. The CDR3, as DNA: TGTGCCAGCAGCTCTAGCGGGAGGGGACCCTACGAGCAGTACTTC. The full variable domain, in which reference TRBV7-9 and TRBJ2-7 provide the parts outside the CDR3, is DTGVSQNPRHKITKRGQNVTFRCDPISEHNRLYWYRQTLGQGPEFLTYFQNEAQLEKSRLLSDRFSAERPKGSFSTLEIQRTEQGDSAMYLCASSSSGRGPYEQYFGPGTRLTVT.

The V call is TRBV6-2 or TRBV6-3, the J call TRBJ2-3; tentative D call: TRBD2 (6 bases). This CDR3 has 14 amino acids. Germline V CDR1 and CDR2: MNHEY, SVGEGT. V gave up 5 bases and J gave up 3 bases, with 12 bases separating them. CDR3 residues: CASSVRGKTDTQYF. The CDR3 bases are TGTGCCAGCAGTGTCCGCGGGAAGACAGATACGCAGTATTTT.

This clonotype was seen a few times. The chain has TRBV25-1 and TRBJ2-7, with TRBD2 as a possible D gene (6 bases). Trimming shortened V by 1 base and J by 2 bases, and 9 bases separated the two germline ends. Germline lookup yields CDR1 MGHDK and CDR2 SYGVNS. The CDR3 runs 14 residues. In DNA form, the CDR3 reads TGTGCCAGCAGTGAATTTGGCGGGACCTACGAGCAGTACTTC. Protein: CASSEFGGTYEQYF.

This clonotype has a count of ten or more. The rearrangement joins TRBV27 to TRBJ1-4, with a weak D call TRBD1 (5 bases). V was pared by 3 bases and J by 7 bases, with 12 bases between. The CDR3 is 14 amino acids. The germline V gene has CDR1 MNHEY and CDR2 SMNVEV (reference sequence). In DNA, the CDR3 is TGTGCCAGCAGTTTGGGACGGAGAGGTGAAAAACTGTTTTTT. Protein sequence: CASSLGRRGEKLFF. The full variable domain, completed using reference TRBV27 and TRBJ1-4, is EAQVTQNPRYLITVTGKKLTVTCSQNMNHEYMSWYRQDPGLGLRQIYYSMNVEVTDKGDVPEGYKVSRKEKRNFPLILESPSPNQTSLYFCASSLGRRGEKLFFGSGTQLSVL.

This clonotype was detected many times. This sequence joins TRBV5-5 and TRBJ1-2; D remains unclear. The CDR3 covers 13 residues. Trimming pared 4 bases from V and 0 bases from J, leaving 7 bases between. Looked up from germline, CDR1 is SGHKS and CDR2 is YYEKEE (reference sequence). The CDR3 region is CASSAIPNYGYTF. CDR3 in DNA: TGTGCCAGCAGCGCAATTCCTAACTATGGCTACACCTTC.

This chain uses TRBV7-2 with TRBJ1-1; perhaps TRBD1 as D (5 bases). The CDR3 has 14 residues. The V gene's germline CDR1 is SGHTA and CDR2 FQGNSA. V lost 3 bases and J 4 bases, leaving 12 bases between the germline ends. The CDR3 bases are TGTGCCAGCAGCTTGCGGGGGGGAGGCACTGAAGCTTTCTTT. Translated, it gives CASSLRGGGTEAFF.

As DNA, the CDR3 is TGCGCCAGCAGCCAAGAGCTAGGCAACAGCTACGAGCAGTACTTC. Protein sequence: CASSQELGNSYEQYF. The J gene is TRBJ2-7, the V gene TRBV4-3, with D hard to call. This CDR3 has 15 amino acids. Germline CDR1 and CDR2: LGHNA and YSLEER. V was pared by 0 bases and J by 3 bases, with 12 bases between.

This clonotype was detected only a few times. The V gene is TRBV5-1, the J gene TRBJ1-1, with D tentatively TRBD1 (5 bases). The germline CDR1 and CDR2 sequences are SGHRS and YFSETQ. V lost 0 bases, J lost 1 base, and 10 bases lay in between. The CDR3 contains 15 residues. The CDR3 bases are TGCGCCAGCAGCTTGGAAGGAACAGGGAACACTGAAGCTTTCTTT. As protein: CASSLEGTGNTEAFF.

This clonotype was counted many times. The chain links TRBV5-1 to TRBJ2-2; 7 nucleotides match TRBD1. Germline V gene sequence: CDR1 SGHRS, CDR2 YFSETQ. Unmatched junction bases numbered 12, after V lost 3 bases and J lost 4 bases. The CDR3 consists of 17 residues. CDR3 sequence (DNA): TGCGCCAGCAGCTCCGACAAGACAGGGTTGAGCACCGGGGAGCTGTTTTTT. This codes for CASSSDKTGLSTGELFF. Complete variable domain (other parts from reference TRBV5-1 and TRBJ2-2): KAGVTQTPRYLIKTRGQQVTLSCSPISGHRSVSWYQQTPGQGLQFLFEYFSETQRNKGNFPGRFSGRQFSNSRSEMNVSTLELGDSALYLCASSSDKTGLSTGELFFGEGSRLTVL.

The CDR3 bases are TGTGCCAGCACCCAACTAGCGGGAGTTGTAAAGACCCAGTACTTC. This sequence encodes CASTQLAGVVKTQYF. The chain combines TRBV2 with TRBJ2-5; TRBD2 agrees at 11 bases. There are 15 residues in the CDR3. Trimming took 7 bases from V and 6 from J; bases not matched to a gene: 10. Germline loops: CDR1 SNHLY, CDR2 FYNNEI.

V usage is TRBV18 and J usage is TRBJ1-1; 7 bases line up with TRBD1. Germline V gene sequence: CDR1 KGHSH, CDR2 LQKENI. Trimming at V came to 2 bases and at J to 0 bases, leaving 3 bases not matched to a gene. This CDR3 is 15 amino acids long. The CDR3 bases are TGTGCCAGCTCACCAACAGGGGAATTGAACACTGAAGCTTTCTTT. Protein sequence: CASSPTGELNTEAFF.